The 4 T cell receptor beta chains below all came from one sample that was sequenced in a study of PD-1 and CTLA-4 blockade in melanoma. Profiling relied on immunoSEQ multiplex PCR, and the TCRdb table lists in-frame clones only, not all of them. The sample includes some 33,000 clones, about 88% seen only once; the top ten take 6% to 7%. The source was CD8+ T cells from peripheral blood, collected from a patient given anti-PD-1 treatment. The receptors derive from a human donor with melanoma.

The chain is built from TRBV12-3 or TRBV12-4 and TRBJ1-1, with D perhaps matching TRBD1 (5 bases). This CDR3 is 13 amino acids long. V lost 6 bases and J 4 bases, leaving 12 bases between the germline ends. The CDR3 coding sequence is TGTGCCAGCAGCGCGGGGGGGGGCACTGAAGCTTTCTTT. Amino acid sequence: CASSAGGGTEAFF.

The rearrangement uses TRBV7-9 and TRBJ1-5, with D possibly matching TRBD1 (5 bases). The CDR3 runs to 16 residues. Germline lookup yields CDR1 SEHNR and CDR2 FQNEAQ (reference sequence). Between the trimmed V and J ends, which lost 2 bases and 4 bases, there was a span of 15 bases. In DNA, the CDR3 is TGTGCCAGCAGCTTATGGGGGGAGGCCGAGAATCAGCCCCAGCATTTT. Translation: CASSLWGEAENQPQHF.

This rearrangement joins TRBV5-1 to TRBJ2-3; D is ambiguous. The CDR3 sequence is 15 residues long. With 0 bases removed from V and 0 bases from J, the gap between germline ends came to 8 bases. From germline, CDR1 is SGHRS and CDR2 YFSETQ. This CDR3 is CASSLVGYSTDTQYF. The DNA for the CDR3 is TGCGCCAGCAGCTTGGTTGGCTACAGCACAGATACGCAGTATTTT. Full variable domain (outside the CDR3, taken from reference TRBV5-1 and TRBJ2-3): KAGVTQTPRYLIKTRGQQVTLSCSPISGHRSVSWYQQTPGQGLQFLFEYFSETQRNKGNFPGRFSGRQFSNSRSEMNVSTLELGDSALYLCASSLVGYSTDTQYFGPGTRLTVL.

This clone appeared a few times. This chain joins TRBV10-3 and TRBJ1-1; D call uncertain. The V end lost 0 bases, the J end lost 1 base, and 3 bases lay between the germline ends. Per the germline V gene, CDR1 is ENHRY and CDR2 is SYGVKD. This CDR3 contains 13 residues. The DNA of the CDR3 is TGTGCCATCAGTGAGTCGAAGAACACTGAAGCTTTCTTT. Its translation is CAISESKNTEAFF.